This T cell receptor beta chain was captured by sequencing in a study of blood T cell repertoires in COVID-19. Study details: Acute-phase and convalescent COVID-19 samples originated in the United States, Italy and Spain. T cells, B-cell-depleted T cells, or PBMCs supplied cDNA or gDNA.

Germline V gene data show CDR1 as SGHDN and CDR2 as FVKESK. This CDR3 spans 15 amino acids. V dropped 4 bases and J dropped 7; count of bases not matched to a gene: 7. There are a few counts of this clone. How the authors handled the data: It was from reference gene primer amplification that nucleated cell counts were estimated. The repertoire was sequenced with immunoSEQ multiplex PCR; TCRdb's copy has only in-frame clones and lacks some. V, J and clone size reflect that table, while D and trimming were determined from the DNA. The data show hundreds of thousands of clones, with approximately 90% seen just once and 1.4% held by the top ten.

J is TRBJ1-6 and V is TRBV14, with 7 bases matching TRBD1. The TCR sequence derives from a woman aged 25 to 39 with active or convalescent COVID-19. Sequencing was carried out using peripheral blood. In nucleotides, the CDR3 is TGTGCCAGCAGCCGTGACAGGGTGGGGAATTCACCCCTCCACTTT. Translating gives CASSRDRVGNSPLHF. Combining the CDR3 with reference TRBV14 and TRBJ1-6 gives the whole variable domain EAGVTQFPSHSVIEKGQTVTLRCDPISGHDNLYWYRRVMGKEIKFLLHFVKESKQDESGMPNNRFLAERTGGTYSTLKVQPAELEDSGVYFCASSRDRVGNSPLHFGNGTRLTVT.